Listed below are T cell receptor beta chains from one sample, sequenced in a study of OX40 agonist ivuxolimab in advanced cancers. Here immunoSEQ multiplex PCR was the method, and the copy in TCRdb shows in-frame clones only, minus some. The sample includes 45,000 to 60,000 clones, 70% to 85% seen only once; the top ten take 1.4% to 1.5%. Here the sequenced sample was CD4+ or CD8+ T cells sorted from blood, taken in a trial of the OX40 agonist ivuxolimab. Receptors were obtained from an adult with an advanced solid tumor such as melanoma, head and neck, liver or kidney cancer. Each CDR3 is given with its conserved first and last residue. The D gene is left open where the match is weak. Only part of the rows carry a size: once, few, many, or a class if the clone is expanded.

- | 11 | few | TRBJ2-5 | TRBV7-9 | CASSHQETQYF | TGTGCCAGCAGCCACCAAGAGACCCAGTACTTC
- | 15 | once | TRBJ2-7 | TRBV27 | CASSLSPAGKHEQYF | TGTGCCAGCAGTTTATCACCGGCGGGCAAGCACGAGCAGTACTTC
TRBD2 | 16 | - | TRBJ2-1 | TRBV19 | CASRYTSGRGSNEQFF | TGTGCCAGTAGGTACACTAGCGGGCGAGGGAGCAATGAGCAGTTCTTC
- | 15 | - | TRBJ1-5 | TRBV7-9 | CASSLGGGSNQPQHF | TGTGCCAGCAGCTTAGGGGGGGGCAGCAATCAGCCCCAGCATTTT
- | 12 | - | TRBJ1-1 | TRBV29-1 | CSATQGQIGAFF | TGCAGCGCCACACAAGGACAAATCGGAGCTTTCTTT
TRBD2 | 16 | - | TRBJ2-5 | TRBV30 | CAWTTKDTSAQETQYF | TGTGCCTGGACTACTAAAGATACTAGCGCCCAAGAGACCCAGTACTTC
- | 16 | - | TRBJ1-1 | TRBV9 | CASSVVDSEINTEAFF | TGTGCCAGCAGCGTAGTGGATTCAGAGATCAACACTGAAGCTTTCTTT
TRBD1 | 13 | - | TRBJ2-4 | TRBV7-3 | CASSGQGKNIQYF | TGTGCCAGCAGTGGACAGGGCAAAAACATTCAGTACTTC
- | 15 | - | TRBJ1-2 | TRBV11-2 | CASSLDLDGLDGYTF | TGTGCCAGCAGCTTAGATCTAGACGGCTTAGATGGCTACACCTTC
- | 12 | few | TRBJ2-7 | TRBV9 | CASSEGFHEQYF | TGTGCCAGCAGCGAGGGTTTCCACGAGCAGTACTTC
- | 12 | - | TRBJ2-7 | TRBV7-2 | CASSGTGYEQYF | TGTGCCAGCAGCGGGACTGGCTACGAGCAGTACTTC
- | 13 | once | TRBJ2-2 | TRBV6-6 | CASSSRDPGELFF | TGTGCCAGCAGTTCGAGGGACCCCGGGGAGCTGTTTTTT
- | 14 | - | TRBJ2-2 | TRBV5-1 | CASSRSLSPGELFF | TGCGCCAGCAGTCGGTCGTTATCCCCCGGGGAGCTGTTTTTT